This entry lists 21 T cell receptor beta chains sequenced from one sample in a study of Ad26.COV2.S vaccination and SARS-CoV-2 variants. This table comes from immunoSEQ multiplex PCR, and its TCRdb copy is limited to in-frame clones, with some not included. Of approximately 480,000 clones in the sample, roughly nine tenths were seen once. The treatment here: around 19 received Ad26.COV2.S at low or high dose, single or two shots; five or six received placebo; per-sample allocation not given. After the first vaccine or placebo injection, samples were drawn on day 63. The specimen comprised peripheral blood, sampled in a trial of Ad26.COV2.S vaccine versus placebo. The receptors shown here come from a person between 18 and 65 years old who received the Ad26.COV2.S COVID-19 vaccine or a placebo.

In its sample, this clone was seen once. The chain couples TRBV4-3 to TRBJ1-3; D is uncertain. V lost 4 bases to trimming and J lost 0 bases, with 4 bases between them. Germline CDR1 is LGHNA and CDR2 is YSLEER. The CDR3 spans 13 residues. CDR3 coding DNA: TGCGCCAGCAGCCTGAGCTCTGGAAACACCATATATTTT. Translating gives CASSLSSGNTIYF.

This chain uses TRBV7-9 with TRBJ1-1, with 7 bases fitting TRBD1. Trimming cost V 4 bases and J 4 bases; bases outside gene matches: 3. The CDR3 is 13 amino acids. The germline CDR1 and CDR2 sequences are SEHNR and FQNEAQ (reference sequence). The CDR3 reads CASSSRGGTEAFF. Written as DNA, the CDR3 is TGTGCCAGCAGCTCCAGGGGGGGCACTGAAGCTTTCTTT.

This clone was counted once. The CDR3 DNA is TGTGCCAGCAGTCCCTCGGGACAGGGTTACAATCAGCCCCAGCATTTT. It translates to CASSPSGQGYNQPQHF. The chain recombines TRBV28 with TRBJ1-5; 9 bases are a match to TRBD1. Per germline, CDR1 MDHEN and CDR2 SYDVKM. V shed 5 bases, J shed 3 bases, and the junction held 8 bases outside the gene matches. This CDR3 is built from 16 residues.

V is TRBV6-2 or TRBV6-3 and J is TRBJ2-1; D gene uncertain. V was cut by 1 base and J by 7 bases, with 5 bases left in between. The CDR3 has 12 residues. Germline V CDR1 and CDR2: MNHEY, SVGEGT. CDR3 coding DNA: TGTGCCAGCAGTTACTTCCCTAATGAGCAGTTCTTC. This translates into CASSYFPNEQFF.

The J gene is TRBJ2-7, the V gene TRBV29-1; weak D call: TRBD2 (7 bases). The CDR3 is 13 amino acids. CDR1 and CDR2 (germline): SQVTM, ANQGSEA. V was trimmed by 7 bases and J by 4 bases, leaving 17 bases between them. The CDR3 here is CSAKGGVGYEQYF. The CDR3 DNA is TGCAGCGCCAAGGGGGGGGTAGGGTACGAGCAGTACTTC.

The genes are TRBV28 and TRBJ1-2; a weak D match, TRBD1 (5 bases). CDR1 and CDR2 from the germline V gene are MDHEN and SYDVKM. Trimming took off 7 bases at V and 8 bases at J, with 17 bases between the two ends. The CDR3 is made up of 13 amino acids. CDR3 sequence reads: CASMLPGQLGYTF. CDR3 DNA sequence: TGTGCCAGCATGTTGCCAGGGCAGTTAGGCTACACCTTC.

The chain recombines TRBV6-5 with TRBJ2-1, with 8 bases lining up with TRBD2. Germline V CDR1 and CDR2: MNHEY, SVGAGI. CDR3 length: 15 amino acids. V trimming: 5 bases; J trimming: 6 bases; junction bases outside the gene matches: 9. CDR3 in DNA: TGTGCCAGCAGTAGACTAGGCGGGAGGCCCAATGAGCAGTTCTTC. Translating gives CASSRLGGRPNEQFF.

The chain couples TRBV6-5 to TRBJ2-3; D perhaps matches TRBD1 (6 bases). The CDR3 totals 12 residues. V was cut by 8 bases and J by 0 bases, with 6 bases left in between. CDR1 and CDR2 (germline): MNHEY, SVGAGI. The DNA for the CDR3 is TGTGCCAGCGGACAGAGCACAGATACGCAGTATTTT. It encodes CASGQSTDTQYF.

This clone has just one count. The chain carries TRBV14 and TRBJ2-2, with D perhaps matching TRBD2 (7 bases). The V gene lost 4 bases and the J gene lost 8 bases, with 20 bases spanning the gap. The CDR3 has 16 amino acids. Germline loops: CDR1 SGHDN, CDR2 FVKESK. This CDR3 reads CASSLRRGLSPGELFF. The CDR3 DNA reads as TGTGCCAGCAGCCTCCGGCGGGGGCTAAGCCCGGGGGAGCTGTTTTTT.

This sequence joins TRBV5-1 and TRBJ1-1, with TRBD1 as a possible D gene (6 bases). V lost 1 base to trimming and J lost 1 base, with 8 bases between them. Germline V lookup: CDR1 SGHRS, CDR2 YFSETQ. CDR3 length: 14 residues. The DNA of the CDR3 is TGCGCCAGCAGCTTGTTAGGGGGGAACACTGAAGCTTTCTTT. Translation: CASSLLGGNTEAFF.

The chain recombines TRBV19 with TRBJ2-3, with no clear D. V was clipped by 6 bases and J by 2 bases, with 9 bases between them. CDR1 LNHDA and CDR2 SQIVND come from the germline V gene (reference sequence). The CDR3 contains 13 residues. CDR3 coding DNA: TGTGCCAGTAGGCAGCCCGCCACAGATACGCAGTATTTT. This gives the protein CASRQPATDTQYF. Together with reference TRBV19 and TRBJ2-3, the CDR3 gives the full variable domain: DGGITQSPKYLFRKEGQNVTLSCEQNLNHDAMYWYRQDPGQGLRLIYYSQIVNDFQKGDIAEGYSVSREKKESFPLTVTSAQKNPTAFYLCASRQPATDTQYFGPGTRLTVL.

V and J are TRBV5-6 and TRBJ1-1; D is unclear. This CDR3 region has 13 residues. The V and J ends lost 4 bases and 1 base respectively, with 8 bases between them. Germline V CDR1 and CDR2: SGHDT, YYEEEE. The CDR3 DNA is TGTGCCAGCAGCGCCGGACGGAACACTGAAGCTTTCTTT. This codes for CASSAGRNTEAFF.

This chain joins TRBV19 and TRBJ2-7; D is uncertain. V lost 5 bases and J 0 bases, leaving 11 bases between the germline ends. This CDR3 spans 14 amino acids. Germline CDR1 and CDR2: LNHDA and SQIVND (reference sequence). This CDR3 is CASSQRASSYEQYF. In nucleotides, the CDR3 is TGTGCCAGTAGTCAAAGGGCAAGCTCCTACGAGCAGTACTTC.

The chain has TRBV19 and TRBJ2-1, with 11 bases aligning to TRBD2. The length of the CDR3 is 15 residues. V dropped 8 bases and J dropped 4; count of bases not matched to a gene: 7. From germline, CDR1 is LNHDA and CDR2 SQIVND (reference sequence). In DNA, the CDR3 is TGTGCCAGTGCCATAGCGGGAGGGCTGTACAATGAGCAGTTCTTC. Its translation: CASAIAGGLYNEQFF. The whole variable domain, remainder taken from reference TRBV19 and TRBJ2-1, is DGGITQSPKYLFRKEGQNVTLSCEQNLNHDAMYWYRQDPGQGLRLIYYSQIVNDFQKGDIAEGYSVSREKKESFPLTVTSAQKNPTAFYLCASAIAGGLYNEQFFGPGTRLTVL.

The chain employs TRBV29-1 and TRBJ2-2, with D hard to call. Germline V lookup: CDR1 SQVTM, CDR2 ANQGSEA. The CDR3 has 15 amino acids. The germline V and J ends were trimmed by 7 bases and 0 bases, with 15 bases remaining between them. DNA of the CDR3: TGCAGCGCCCGTCCGGTGGGCCCGAACACCGGGGAGCTGTTTTTT. It yields the protein CSARPVGPNTGELFF.

The V call is TRBV5-6, the J call TRBJ2-6; no firm D call. Germline CDR1 SGHDT, CDR2 YYEEEE. Trimming cost V 0 bases and J 0 bases, with 1 base left between them. The CDR3 consists of 14 residues. The DNA of the CDR3 is TGTGCCAGCAGCTTGGACTCTGGGGCCAACGTCCTGACTTTC. Its protein is CASSLDSGANVLTF.

The gene calls are TRBV27 and TRBJ2-5; the D gene is possibly TRBD2 (5 bases). The CDR3 is 15 residues long. Germline V gene sequence: CDR1 MNHEY, CDR2 SMNVEV (reference sequence). V was pared by 3 bases and J by 6 bases, with 17 bases between. This CDR3 is CASSFLGAGRQTQYF. Here the CDR3 DNA reads TGTGCCAGCAGTTTCCTGGGTGCGGGTCGGCAGACCCAGTACTTC.

The rearrangement links TRBV11-2 to TRBJ2-2, with D uncertain. Germline CDR1 SGHAT, CDR2 FQNNGV. V dropped 10 bases and J dropped 3 bases, with 12 bases sitting between them. The CDR3 covers 13 residues. Here the CDR3 DNA reads TGTGCCACCTTTTGGGAATACACCGGGGAGCTGTTTTTT. This gives the protein CATFWEYTGELFF.

Remarks on this clone: The sample holds other DNA sequences that translate to the same CDR3. The rearrangement links TRBV4-3 to TRBJ2-1; TRBD2 is a possible D gene (5 bases). Germline CDR1 is LGHNA and CDR2 is YSLEER. V was trimmed by 1 base and J by 8 bases, leaving 12 bases between them. This CDR3 comprises 14 residues. CDR3 coding DNA: TGCGCCAGCAGCCAAGGAGGGCTGGGCGATGAGCAGTTCTTC. It encodes CASSQGGLGDEQFF.

The chain recombines TRBV5-1 with TRBJ2-7, with a tentative D call TRBD1 (6 bases). The V end was cut by 2 bases, the J end by 3 bases, with 15 bases between. In germline, CDR1 is SGHRS, CDR2 YFSETQ. This CDR3 spans 15 amino acids. CDR3 sequence reads: CASSFQAGAFYEQYF. For the CDR3, the DNA is TGCGCCAGCAGCTTTCAGGCAGGGGCATTCTACGAGCAGTACTTC. The full variable domain, with the rest looked up from reference TRBV5-1 and TRBJ2-7, is KAGVTQTPRYLIKTRGQQVTLSCSPISGHRSVSWYQQTPGQGLQFLFEYFSETQRNKGNFPGRFSGRQFSNSRSEMNVSTLELGDSALYLCASSFQAGAFYEQYFGPGTRLTVT.

The count of this clone is one. The chain carries TRBV14 and TRBJ2-3, with 9 bases identical to TRBD2. V was clipped by 4 bases and J by 0 bases; unmatched bases: 20. The germline gives CDR1 SGHDN, CDR2 FVKESK. This CDR3 is built from 21 residues. CDR3 in amino acids: CASSRISAIAGVVSSTDTQYF. In DNA, the CDR3 is TGTGCCAGCAGCCGTATCTCTGCCATAGCGGGAGTCGTATCTAGCACAGATACGCAGTATTTT.